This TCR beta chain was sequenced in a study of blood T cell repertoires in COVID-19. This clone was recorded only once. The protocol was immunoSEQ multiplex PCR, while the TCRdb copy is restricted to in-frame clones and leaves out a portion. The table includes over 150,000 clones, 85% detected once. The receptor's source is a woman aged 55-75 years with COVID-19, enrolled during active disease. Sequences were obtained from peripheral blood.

This CDR3 reads CASSLGQGFTEAFF. The CDR3 DNA follows: TGTGCCAGCAGCTTAGGACAGGGATTCACTGAAGCTTTCTTT. J is TRBJ1-1 and V is TRBV7-8; 7 nucleotides agree with TRBD1. Germline values: CDR1 SGHVS, CDR2 FQNEAQ. The CDR3 extends over 14 amino acids. V was clipped by 1 base and J by 4 bases; unmatched bases: 3. Combining the CDR3 with reference TRBV7-8 and TRBJ1-1 gives the whole variable domain GAGVSQSPRYKVAKRGQDVALRCDPISGHVSLFWYQQALGQGPEFLTYFQNEAQLDKSGLPSDRFFAERPEGSVSTLKIQRTQQEDSAVYLCASSLGQGFTEAFFGQGTRLTVV.